The next 8 T cell receptor beta chains were all read from a single sample in a study of T-cell memory formation after mild COVID-19. MiXCR, applied by TCRdb to the 5' RACE reads, yields one record per CDR3 protein. Counted here are 300,000 to 350,000 distinct CDR3 sequences, 14% occurring once; the ten biggest clones make up 21%. The sample taken for sequencing was PBMCs or a T cell subset sorted from them (not recorded which). All receptors derive from a man between 18 and 35 years old who had mild COVID-19 (a few samples of this study predate the infection). Cell type and time point are not known.

The chain uses TRBV5-1 and TRBJ1-5; D perhaps matches TRBD1 (5 bases). Trimming took off 5 bases at V and 5 bases at J, with 11 bases between the two ends. This CDR3 spans 13 amino acids. Germline-derived CDR1 and CDR2 are SGHRS and YFSETQ. DNA of the CDR3: TGCGCCAGCAGGTTAGGGGTGGATCAGCCCCAGCATTTT. Amino acids: CASRLGVDQPQHF.

This clonotype appeared a few times. V gene TRBV4-3 combines with J gene TRBJ2-2, with 7 bases aligning to TRBD2. This CDR3 comprises 17 residues. Germline loops: CDR1 LGHNA, CDR2 YSLEER. V dropped 1 base and J dropped 3; count of bases not matched to a gene: 8. This CDR3 reads CASSQGPAGRYTGELFF. CDR3 coding DNA: TGCGCCAGCAGCCAAGGGCCAGCGGGGAGGTACACCGGGGAGCTGTTTTTT.

V and J are TRBV7-9 and TRBJ1-1, with TRBD1 identical over 8 bases. The junction had 6 bases not matched to a gene; V was cut back by 8 bases and J by 1 base. The CDR3 length is 14 residues. Germline loops: CDR1 SEHNR, CDR2 FQNEAQ (reference sequence). CDR3 region: CASAEGQANTEAFF. The CDR3 DNA sequence: TGTGCCAGCGCAGAGGGACAGGCGAACACTGAAGCTTTCTTT.

There are a few counts of this clonotype. The chain couples TRBV5-1 to TRBJ2-7; perhaps TRBD2 as D (7 bases). CDR1 is SGHRS, CDR2 YFSETQ, per germline. The CDR3 covers 13 residues. V lost 1 base and J 7 bases, leaving 12 bases between the germline ends. Here the CDR3 reads CASSLRGAGEQYV. The CDR3 bases are TGCGCCAGCAGCTTGCGGGGGGCGGGGGAGCAGTACGTC.

This clonotype was seen only a few times. The chain is built from TRBV6-5 and TRBJ2-5; D is ambiguous. CDR3 length: 13 amino acids. V lost 0 bases and J 5 bases, leaving 7 bases between the germline ends. Germline V gene sequence: CDR1 MNHEY, CDR2 SVGAGI. CDR3 nucleotides: TGTGCCAGCAGTTACTCGTTTGGGGAGACCCAGTACTTC. Its translation is CASSYSFGETQYF.

The chain recombines TRBV7-9 with TRBJ2-1; D ambiguous. The V and J ends lost 5 bases and 8 bases respectively, with 4 bases between them. Germline V gene data show CDR1 as SEHNR and CDR2 as FQNEAQ (reference sequence). This CDR3 is built from 10 residues. The CDR3 region has the DNA TGTGCCAGCAGCCTCGATGAGCAGTTCTTC. Its translation is CASSLDEQFF. Full variable domain (missing parts from reference TRBV7-9 and TRBJ2-1): DTGVSQNPRHKITKRGQNVTFRCDPISEHNRLYWYRQTLGQGPEFLTYFQNEAQLEKSRLLSDRFSAERPKGSFSTLEIQRTEQGDSAMYLCASSLDEQFFGPGTRLTVL.

This clonotype was counted a few times. This chain joins TRBV4-3 and TRBJ2-1, with TRBD1 matching 9 bases. V gave up 3 bases and J gave up 4 bases; unmatched junction bases: 13. CDR1 and CDR2 from the germline V gene are LGHNA and YSLEER. This CDR3 contains 18 residues. The CDR3 reads CASSHFTGGGTPYNEQFF. CDR3 DNA sequence: TGCGCCAGCAGCCATTTCACAGGGGGCGGAACCCCTTACAATGAGCAGTTCTTC.

Only a few counts were recorded for this clonotype. The V gene is TRBV20-1, the J gene TRBJ2-1, with TRBD1 identical over 7 bases. Germline assignment: CDR1 DFQATT and CDR2 SNEGSKA (reference sequence). With 5 bases clipped from V and 7 bases from J, the junction kept 14 bases outside the gene matches. CDR3 length: 15 residues. Here the CDR3 reads CSAGTVGTVLNEQFF. CDR3 coding DNA: TGCAGTGCTGGTACAGTCGGGACAGTTTTAAATGAGCAGTTCTTC.